This is a list of T cell receptor beta chains from one sample in a study of OX40 agonist ivuxolimab in advanced cancers. This table comes from immunoSEQ multiplex PCR, and its TCRdb copy is limited to in-frame clones, with some not included. Of 95,000 to 100,000 clones detected, under 90% appear once; the ten largest clones hold roughly 5.8%. This specimen was CD4+ or CD8+ T cells sorted from blood, taken in a trial of the OX40 agonist ivuxolimab. All receptors come from an adult with an advanced solid tumor such as melanoma, head and neck, liver or kidney cancer. Both conserved end residues are part of each CDR3. D genes are given only for firm matches. A clone size is listed for some rows: how often the clone was seen (once, few, many), or a class if it is expanded.

>-|-|TRBV11-2|TRBJ1-1
TGTGCCAGCAGCTTAGGGATGGGGGAGACTTTCTTT
CASSLGMGETFF
>-|-|TRBV7-9|TRBJ2-7
TGTGCCAGCAGCTCCAATAGCTTAGCGGGACAGCTCAAGCAGTACTTC
CASSSNSLAGQLKQYF
>TRBD2|-|TRBV19|TRBJ2-1
TGTGCCAGTAGTATAAAAGCGGGGGGCGTCAATGAGCAGTTCTTC
CASSIKAGGVNEQFF
>-|-|TRBV5-3|TRBJ2-5
TGTGCCAGGCGACTAGAAGAGACCCAGTACTTC
CARRLEETQYF
>-|-|TRBV6-5|TRBJ1-1
TGTGCCAGCAGTTACAAGGCCGTGGGGACTGAAGCTTTCTTT
CASSYKAVGTEAFF
>-|-|TRBV2|TRBJ1-2
TGTGCCAGCAGTGAAGCTCCCCTTTGGGGCTACACCTTC
CASSEAPLWGYTF
>-|once|TRBV7-2|TRBJ1-1
TGTGCCAGCAGCTTTAATCACATGAACACTGAAGCTTTCTTT
CASSFNHMNTEAFF
>-|-|TRBV7-7|TRBJ2-1
TGTGCCAGCAGCCCCGGTTGGAGCTCCTACAATGAGCAGTTCTTC
CASSPGWSSYNEQFF
>-|-|TRBV4-3|TRBJ2-7
TGCGCCAGCAGCCCAAGAGCAGGGGCAAACTCCTACGAGCAGTACTTC
CASSPRAGANSYEQYF
>-|-|TRBV11-2|TRBJ2-2
TGTGCCAGCAGCTATAGGCCAGCCGGGGAGCTGTTTTTT
CASSYRPAGELFF
>TRBD1|-|TRBV29-1|TRBJ2-7
TGCAGCGTTGGTTCATCCGGGACAGGCTCCTACGAGCAGTACTTC
CSVGSSGTGSYEQYF
>TRBD1|-|TRBV9|TRBJ1-4
TGTGCCAGCAGCGTTGGGACAGCTAATGAAAAACTGTTTTTT
CASSVGTANEKLFF
>-|-|TRBV18|TRBJ1-3
TGTGCCAGCTCACAGCTCCCCTACACTGGAAACACCATATATTTT
CASSQLPYTGNTIYF
>-|-|TRBV4-3|TRBJ1-1
TGCGCCAGCAGCCTCGGGGCCTTGAACACTGAAGCTTTCTTT
CASSLGALNTEAFF
>-|-|TRBV7-9|TRBJ2-5
TGTGCCAGCAGCTCCGCAGGGTCGTGGCAAGAGACCCAGTACTTC
CASSSAGSWQETQYF
>-|once|TRBV19|TRBJ1-5
TGTGCCAGTAGTATCCGCAGGGCTAGCAATCAGCCCCAGCATTTT
CASSIRRASNQPQHF
>TRBD2|-|TRBV7-9|TRBJ2-5
TGTGCCAGCAGCTTAGTTAGCGGGAGGGCCTTAGAGACCCAGTACTTC
CASSLVSGRALETQYF
>TRBD1|-|TRBV6-1|TRBJ1-3
TGTGCCAGCCATATACAGGGGCGAAACACCATATATTTT
CASHIQGRNTIYF
>TRBD1|-|TRBV5-6|TRBJ2-7
TGTGCCAGCAGCTTCCGGGACAGCTTCTTCACATCCTACGAGCAGTACTTC
CASSFRDSFFTSYEQYF
>-|-|TRBV7-9|TRBJ2-3
TGTGCCAGCAGCTTAGCGGCGCGGGATACGCAGTATTTT
CASSLAARDTQYF
>TRBD1|-|TRBV4-3|TRBJ2-7
TGCGCCAGCAGCCGGAGCCCCCAGGGGGCGTTTTACGAGCAGTACTTC
CASSRSPQGAFYEQYF
>-|-|TRBV27|TRBJ2-2
TGTGCCAGCAGTTTGAGGAGGGGGAACACCGGGGAGCTGTTTTTT
CASSLRRGNTGELFF
>-|once|TRBV4-1|TRBJ2-3
TGCGCCAGCAGCCATGCAGGGTTTCCAGATACGCAGTATTTT
CASSHAGFPDTQYF
>-|once|TRBV5-1|TRBJ1-1
TGCGCCAGCAGCTTAGACAGGTCGCACACTGAAGCTTTCTTT
CASSLDRSHTEAFF
>-|-|TRBV7-2|TRBJ2-2
TGTGCCAGCAGCCCCGGAGCTGCGACCGGGGAGCTGTTTTTT
CASSPGAATGELFF
>-|-|TRBV6-5|TRBJ1-2
TGTGCCAGCAGTTACTACAAGAACAGTCCTGATGGCTACACCTTC
CASSYYKNSPDGYTF
>-|-|TRBV19|TRBJ2-5
TGTGCCAGTAGTAGATGGGACGAAAAGTACTTC
CASSRWDEKYF
>-|-|TRBV6-4|TRBJ2-1
TGTGCCAGCAGTGACATGCGTCCCGCCTACAATGAGCAGTTCTTC
CASSDMRPAYNEQFF
>-|-|TRBV4-3|TRBJ1-4
TGCGCCAGCAGCCAAGATACGGCGAATGAAAAACTGTTTTTT
CASSQDTANEKLFF
>-|once|TRBV14|TRBJ1-2
TGTGCCAGCAGCCAAGAGACTTTCTATGGCTACACCTTC
CASSQETFYGYTF
>-|-|TRBV7-2|TRBJ1-5
TGTGCCAGCAGCTCGGCCAGTCGAACTCAGCCCCAGCATTTT
CASSSASRTQPQHF
>TRBD1|-|TRBV10-3|TRBJ2-2
TGTGCCAGCGGGACAGGGAACACCGGGGAGCTGTTTTTT
CASGTGNTGELFF
>TRBD2|-|TRBV5-1|TRBJ2-1
TGCGCCAGCAGCTTTAGGCGGGGGGTGTACAATGAGCAGTTCTTC
CASSFRRGVYNEQFF
>-|once|TRBV5-1|TRBJ2-1
TGCGCCAGCAGCTTTCCGACGGGGACCTACAATGAGCAGTTCTTC
CASSFPTGTYNEQFF
>-|-|TRBV6-6|TRBJ2-7
TGTGCCAGCATCCCGCGAGGGCCCCCCTACGAGCAGTACTTC
CASIPRGPPYEQYF
>-|-|TRBV5-1|TRBJ2-3
TGCGCCAGCAGCTTGGCCTTCAGGGAAGCAGATACGCAGTATTTT
CASSLAFREADTQYF
>TRBD1|-|TRBV19|TRBJ1-4
TGTGCCAGTATGAGGACAGGGCGAACTAATGAAAAACTGTTTTTT
CASMRTGRTNEKLFF
>-|-|TRBV5-1|TRBJ1-1
TGCGCCAGCAGCTTGGATTGGGGGAGGAACACTGAAGCTTTCTTT
CASSLDWGRNTEAFF
>-|-|TRBV7-9|TRBJ2-7
TGTGCCAGCAGCACCGGACCGAACAACCCCTACGAGCAGTACTTC
CASSTGPNNPYEQYF
>-|-|TRBV5-1|TRBJ1-6
TGCGCCAGCAGGGGAGGACAGAATAATTCACCCCTCCACTTT
CASRGGQNNSPLHF
>-|-|TRBV4-3|TRBJ1-3
TGCGCCAGCAGCCAGAACCTAGGGACTTCTGGAAACACCATATATTTT
CASSQNLGTSGNTIYF
>TRBD1|-|TRBV11-3|TRBJ2-5
TGTGCCAGCAGCTCGGGGAACAGGGGGCAAGAGACCCAGTACTTC
CASSSGNRGQETQYF
>TRBD1|few|TRBV6-5|TRBJ2-7
TGTGCCAGCAGTTTCAGCACAGGGGTTTCCTACGAGCAGTACTTC
CASSFSTGVSYEQYF
>TRBD2|-|TRBV4-1|TRBJ2-1
TGCGCCAGCAGCCAAGCCCTTAGCGGGGGGCTCAATGAGCAGTTCTTC
CASSQALSGGLNEQFF
>TRBD1|-|TRBV10-2|TRBJ2-7
TGCGCCAGCAGTGAAGACAGGGACTACGAGCAGTACTTC
CASSEDRDYEQYF
>TRBD1|-|TRBV19|TRBJ1-5
TGTGCCAGTAGTACAAGACAGGGGACGAATCAGCCCCAGCATTTT
CASSTRQGTNQPQHF
>-|-|TRBV10-2|TRBJ1-5
TGCGCCAGCAGTGAGGGTCAGGGATATCGGCCCCAGCATTTT
CASSEGQGYRPQHF
>TRBD2|-|TRBV5-1|TRBJ2-1
TGCGCCAGCAGCTTCGGGACTAGCGGGAAAAATGAGCAGTTCTTC
CASSFGTSGKNEQFF
>-|few|TRBV2|TRBJ1-3
TGTGCCAGCAAAGTCTTTGGAAACACCATATATTTT
CASKVFGNTIYF
>-|-|TRBV18|TRBJ1-5
TGTGCCAGCTCACCGGGGGGGAGGAATCAGCCCCAGCATTTT
CASSPGGRNQPQHF
>TRBD1|-|TRBV5-1|TRBJ2-7
TGCGCCAGCAGCCCCACCGGACAGGGGTTTCCCTACGAGCAGTACTTC
CASSPTGQGFPYEQYF
>-|-|TRBV19|TRBJ2-3
TGTGCCAGTAGTCCCCTTAGCGACTACCCTACTAGCACAGATACGCAGTATTTT
CASSPLSDYPTSTDTQYF
>-|-|TRBV6-5|TRBJ2-3
TGTGCCAGCAGTTCCCGCGAGAGCACAGATACGCAGTATTTT
CASSSRESTDTQYF
>TRBD1|-|TRBV5-1|TRBJ2-7
TGCGCCAGCAGCAGGGTGACAGGGGCCTACGAGCAGTACTTC
CASSRVTGAYEQYF
>TRBD2|-|TRBV15|TRBJ2-7
TGTGCCACCAGCATAGCTAGCGGGAGGGTCTACGAGCAGTACTTC
CATSIASGRVYEQYF
>-|once|TRBV5-1|TRBJ2-1
TGCGCCAGCAGGGAGGGAAATGAGCAGTTCTTC
CASREGNEQFF
>-|few|TRBV21-1|TRBJ2-1
TGTGCCAGCAGCATCACTAGCGCCCGCTCCTACAATGAGCAGTTCTTC
CASSITSARSYNEQFF
>-|-|TRBV29-1|TRBJ2-7
TGCAGCGTTGAAGCCGGCTACGAGCAGTACTTC
CSVEAGYEQYF
>TRBD1|-|TRBV2|TRBJ1-5
TGTGCCAGCAGTCCTACTGGACAGGGGGAATTCTATCAGCCCCAGCATTTT
CASSPTGQGEFYQPQHF
>-|-|TRBV5-6|TRBJ1-5
TGTGCCAGCAGCTTGGGTCCCAATCAGCCCCAGCATTTT
CASSLGPNQPQHF